The 21 T cell receptor beta chains listed next were all sequenced from one sample in a study of T cells in Graves' hyperthyroidism and ophthalmopathy. Amplification of TCR beta CDR3 regions was performed using RNA transcripts as template. In the first-round RT-PCR of the TCR CDR3, the HTBI primer set was used. Each CDR3 protein gets one entry after TCRdb re-called the multiplex PCR reads with MiXCR. The sample consists of approximately 600,000 distinct CDR3 sequences, roughly 14% of them appearing once. Material for sequencing was blood. The origin of the receptors is a middle-aged woman with Graves' ophthalmopathy.

Here the CDR3 DNA reads TGTGCCAGCAGTCCTCCCGGGACTAGCGGGATACCCTACGAGCAGTACTTC. It translates to CASSPPGTSGIPYEQYF. The rearrangement links TRBV6-2 or TRBV6-3 to TRBJ2-7, with 13 bases lining up with TRBD2. This CDR3 contains 17 residues. V lost 5 bases to trimming and J lost 2 bases; unmatched junction nucleotides: 9. Germline CDR1 and CDR2: MNHEY and SVGEGT.

This sequence joins TRBV19 and TRBJ1-5; D uncertain. The V gene's germline CDR1 is LNHDA and CDR2 SQIVND (reference sequence). V dropped 8 bases and J dropped 7 bases, with 9 bases sitting between them. The CDR3 runs 11 residues. The CDR3 nucleotides read TGTGCCAGTGGGTCAGCACAGCCCCAGCATTTT. Translating gives CASGSAQPQHF.

In this sample, this clonotype turned up a few times. The chain joins TRBV7-6 to TRBJ2-5; tentatively, D is TRBD1 (6 bases). V gave up 8 bases and J gave up 1 base, with 8 bases separating them. This CDR3 contains 12 residues. Germline lookup yields CDR1 SGHVS and CDR2 FNYEAQ. The CDR3 loop is CASGDTQETQYF. In DNA, the CDR3 is TGTGCCAGCGGGGACACCCAAGAGACCCAGTACTTC.

Many counts were recorded for this clonotype. This chain links TRBV7-3 with TRBJ1-2, with TRBD1 matching 10 bases. The CDR3 has 16 amino acids. V was pared by 6 bases and J by 3 bases, with 10 bases of the junction left unmatched. Germline CDR1 is SGHTA and CDR2 is FQGTGA. CDR3 sequence (DNA): TGTGCCAGCAGTCGGACAGGGGGAGAACTAGACTATGGCTACACCTTC. Translating it yields CASSRTGGELDYGYTF.

This clonotype was recorded at least ten times. V gene TRBV5-1 combines with J gene TRBJ2-7, with 9 bases matching TRBD1. The CDR3 totals 15 residues. V lost 2 bases and J lost 3; bases outside the gene matches: 6. Germline V lookup: CDR1 SGHRS, CDR2 YFSETQ. The CDR3 loop reads CASSFGQGWNYEQYF. CDR3 DNA: TGCGCCAGCAGCTTCGGACAGGGGTGGAACTACGAGCAGTACTTC.

This clonotype came up many times. J is TRBJ2-2 and V is TRBV10-1; 10 nucleotides match TRBD1. V dropped 4 bases and J dropped 6; count of bases not matched to a gene: 14. The germline V gene encodes CDR1 WNHNN and CDR2 SYGVQD (reference sequence). The CDR3 runs 18 residues. The DNA of the CDR3 is TGCGCCAGCAGTGGGAATTCGTTGGGACAGGGGAATCCCGGGGAGCTGTTTTTT. It encodes CASSGNSLGQGNPGELFF.

This clonotype was observed at least ten times. This chain joins TRBV15 and TRBJ2-7, with 10 bases that match TRBD1. There are 13 residues in the CDR3. Germline lookup yields CDR1 LNHNV and CDR2 YYDKDF (reference sequence). Unmatched junction bases numbered 0, after V lost 1 base and J lost 6 bases. CDR3 coding DNA: TGTGCCACCAGCAGAGGGACAGGGGGCGAGCAGTACTTC. It encodes CATSRGTGGEQYF. The variable domain in full, with the rest retrieved from reference TRBV15 and TRBJ2-7, is DAMVIQNPRYQVTQFGKPVTLSCSQTLNHNVMYWYQQKSSQAPKLLFHYYDKDFNNEADTPDNFQSRRPNTSFCFLDIRSPGLGDTAMYLCATSRGTGGEQYFGPGTRLTVT.

This clonotype appeared many times. V is TRBV24-1 and J is TRBJ2-2, with D possibly being TRBD1 (5 bases). CDR3 length: 15 residues. V gave up 3 bases and J gave up 6 bases, with 13 bases separating them. The germline V gene has CDR1 KGHDR and CDR2 SFDVKD. The CDR3 protein is CATSDTGRVSGELFF. CDR3 DNA sequence: TGTGCCACCAGTGATACGGGCAGGGTGTCCGGGGAGCTGTTTTTT.

CDR3 region: CASSYKGMGKNIQYF. Here the CDR3 DNA reads TGTGCCAGCAGTTATAAGGGGATGGGCAAAAACATTCAGTACTTC. The chain carries TRBV6-2 or TRBV6-3 and TRBJ2-4; D may be TRBD1 (5 bases). Trimming shortened V by 3 bases and J by 3 bases, and 12 bases separated the two germline ends. Germline lookup yields CDR1 MNHEY and CDR2 SVGEGT. The CDR3 has 15 residues.

The V gene is TRBV6-7, the J gene TRBJ2-7; D is uncertain. TRBV6-7 is an ORF, and what it does is uncertain. V was trimmed by 0 bases and J by 4 bases, leaving 13 bases between them. The CDR3 has 15 residues. In DNA, the CDR3 is TGTGCCAGCAGTTACTCCCAGGACGACTCTTACGAGCAGTACTTC. Its protein product is CASSYSQDDSYEQYF.

This clonotype was seen only a few times. V gene TRBV19 combines with J gene TRBJ2-4; D remains ambiguous. The germline gives CDR1 LNHDA, CDR2 SQIVND (reference sequence). The CDR3 length is 14 residues. V was cut by 7 bases and J by 12 bases, with 22 bases left in between. The CDR3 DNA reads TGTGCCAGTATCGATGGCGGAGCCCAACAAACTCAGTACTTC. Translation gives CASIDGGAQQTQYF.

This clonotype was recorded many times. J is TRBJ2-4 and V is TRBV7-2; either TRBD1 or TRBD2 may fit D (5 bases each). The CDR3 sequence is 17 residues long. Trimming took off 5 bases at V and 0 bases at J, with 17 bases between the two ends. Germline V gives CDR1 SGHTA, CDR2 FQGNSA. CDR3 amino acids: CASSHGDGILAKNIQYF. CDR3 nucleotide sequence: TGTGCCAGCAGCCACGGGGACGGCATACTAGCCAAAAACATTCAGTACTTC.

This clonotype came up many times. Here the CDR3 reads CASSLVGGSQETQYF. For the CDR3, the DNA is TGTGCCAGCAGCTTAGTAGGGGGGTCACAAGAGACCCAGTACTTC. The V call is TRBV7-9, the J call TRBJ2-5; D may match TRBD1 or TRBD2 (6 bases each). V lost 1 base and J 2 bases, leaving 11 bases between the germline ends. The CDR3 contains 15 residues. Per the germline V gene, CDR1 is SEHNR and CDR2 is FQNEAQ (reference sequence).

This clonotype was recorded at least ten times. The chain combines TRBV4-1 with TRBJ2-7; TRBD2 matches at 11 bases. Germline lookup yields CDR1 MGHRA and CDR2 YSYEKL. The CDR3 is 20 residues long. The V segment lost 1 base and the J segment 0 bases; nucleotides outside the gene matches: 14. The CDR3 DNA reads as TGCGCCAGCAGCCAAGGTGCCCCTTTCACTAGCGGGAGAAACTCCTACGAGCAGTACTTC. Translation: CASSQGAPFTSGRNSYEQYF.

This clonotype was picked up many times. This chain connects TRBV12-3 or TRBV12-4 to TRBJ1-2; 9 positions match TRBD1. With V trimmed by 7 bases and J by 4 bases, 7 bases remained unmatched. This CDR3 region has 14 residues. This CDR3 is CASTSTGGVYGYTF. CDR3 nucleotide sequence: TGTGCCAGCACTTCAACAGGGGGCGTCTATGGCTACACCTTC.

V usage is TRBV7-9 and J usage is TRBJ1-3, with D tentatively TRBD1 (6 bases). The CDR3 runs 13 residues. Germline V gene data show CDR1 as SEHNR and CDR2 as FQNEAQ (reference sequence). Between the trimmed V and J ends, which lost 5 bases and 9 bases, there was a span of 14 bases. In nucleotides, the CDR3 is TGTGCCAGCAGCCAAGGGGGGATAGGCACCATATATTTT. The encoded protein is CASSQGGIGTIYF. The full variable domain, rest sourced from reference TRBV7-9 and TRBJ1-3, is DTGVSQNPRHKITKRGQNVTFRCDPISEHNRLYWYRQTLGQGPEFLTYFQNEAQLEKSRLLSDRFSAERPKGSFSTLEIQRTEQGDSAMYLCASSQGGIGTIYFGEGSWLTVV.

The chain has TRBV7-3 and TRBJ2-5; tentatively, D is TRBD1 or TRBD2 (6 bases each). Germline CDR1 is SGHTA and CDR2 is FQGTGA. The CDR3 is 14 amino acids. The germline V and J ends were trimmed by 1 base and 8 bases, with 14 bases remaining between them. CDR3 sequence (DNA): TGTGCCAGCAGCTTAATGGGGGGCCGAAGTACCCAGTACTTC. This sequence encodes CASSLMGGRSTQYF.

The chain recombines TRBV19 with TRBJ2-7, with no clear D. V was clipped by 1 base and J by 0 bases, with 13 bases between them. There are 16 residues in the CDR3. The germline V gene encodes CDR1 LNHDA and CDR2 SQIVND (reference sequence). The CDR3 DNA sequence: TGTGCCAGTAGTATAGCCCCGGGCCTGAGCTCCTACGAGCAGTACTTC. Its translation is CASSIAPGLSSYEQYF.

Many counts were recorded for this clonotype. This sequence joins TRBV28 and TRBJ2-7; possible D gene TRBD1, 6 bases. V gave up 2 bases and J gave up 6 bases, with 14 bases separating them. The CDR3 is 14 residues long. Germline V gene sequence: CDR1 MDHEN, CDR2 SYDVKM. The CDR3 reads CASSLRLGGGEQYF. The CDR3 DNA follows: TGTGCCAGCAGTTTAAGACTTGGGGGCGGCGAGCAGTACTTC.

This clonotype was seen ten or more times. The J gene is TRBJ2-7, the V gene TRBV6-1, with D maybe TRBD2 (6 bases). In germline, CDR1 is MNHNS, CDR2 SASEGT. V lost 6 bases, J lost 3 bases, and 12 bases lay in between. The CDR3 runs 13 residues. CDR3 sequence reads: CASRGGERYEQYF. The CDR3 coding sequence is TGTGCCAGCAGGGGGGGAGAACGCTACGAGCAGTACTTC.

This clonotype was seen ten or more times. The chain uses TRBV6-5 and TRBJ2-7, with 12 positions matching TRBD2. The CDR3 is 14 residues long. J gave up 2 bases and V 4 bases, and 0 bases lay outside the gene matches. The germline V gene encodes CDR1 MNHEY and CDR2 SVGAGI. CDR3 in amino acids: CASSWTSGTYEQYF. The CDR3 coding sequence is TGTGCCAGCAGTTGGACTAGCGGGACCTACGAGCAGTACTTC.